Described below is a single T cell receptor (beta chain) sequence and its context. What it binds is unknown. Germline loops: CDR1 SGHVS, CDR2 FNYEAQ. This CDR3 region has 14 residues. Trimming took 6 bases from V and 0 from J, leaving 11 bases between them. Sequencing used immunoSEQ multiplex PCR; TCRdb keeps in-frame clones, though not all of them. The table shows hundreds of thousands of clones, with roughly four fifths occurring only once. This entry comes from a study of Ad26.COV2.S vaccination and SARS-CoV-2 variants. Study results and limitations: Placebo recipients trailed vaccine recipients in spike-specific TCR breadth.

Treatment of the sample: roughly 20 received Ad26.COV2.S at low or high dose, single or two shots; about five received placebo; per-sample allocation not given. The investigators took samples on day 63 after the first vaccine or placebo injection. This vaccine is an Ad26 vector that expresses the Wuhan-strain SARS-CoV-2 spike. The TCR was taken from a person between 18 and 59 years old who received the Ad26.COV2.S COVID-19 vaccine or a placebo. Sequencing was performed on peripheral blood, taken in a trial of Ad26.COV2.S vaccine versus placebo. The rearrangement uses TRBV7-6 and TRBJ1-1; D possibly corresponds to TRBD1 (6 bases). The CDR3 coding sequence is TGTGCCAGCAGGACCGGGGGCATGAACACTGAAGCTTTCTTT. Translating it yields CASRTGGMNTEAFF.